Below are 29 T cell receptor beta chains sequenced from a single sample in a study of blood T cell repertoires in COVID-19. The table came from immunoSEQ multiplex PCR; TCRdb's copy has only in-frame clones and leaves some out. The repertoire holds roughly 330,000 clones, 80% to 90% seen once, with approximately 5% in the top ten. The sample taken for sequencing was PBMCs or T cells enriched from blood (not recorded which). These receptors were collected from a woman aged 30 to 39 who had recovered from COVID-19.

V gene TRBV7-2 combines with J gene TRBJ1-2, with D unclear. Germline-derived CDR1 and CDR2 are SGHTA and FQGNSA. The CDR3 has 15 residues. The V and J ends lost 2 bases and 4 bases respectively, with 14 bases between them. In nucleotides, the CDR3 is TGTGCCAGCAGCTTATTCTCGGGAAGTAGCTATGGCTACACCTTC. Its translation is CASSLFSGSSYGYTF.

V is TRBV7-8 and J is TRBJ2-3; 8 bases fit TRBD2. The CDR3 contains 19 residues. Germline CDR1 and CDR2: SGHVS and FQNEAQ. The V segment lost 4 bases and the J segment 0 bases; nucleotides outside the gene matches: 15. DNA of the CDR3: TGTGCCAGCAGCTCCCCCCGTGCTAGCGGGTTACTAAGCACAGATACGCAGTATTTT. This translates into CASSSPRASGLLSTDTQYF.

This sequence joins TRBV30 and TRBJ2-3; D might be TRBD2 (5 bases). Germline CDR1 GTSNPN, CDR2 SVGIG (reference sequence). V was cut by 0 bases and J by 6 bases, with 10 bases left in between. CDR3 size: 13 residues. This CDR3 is CAWSVLEGDTQYF. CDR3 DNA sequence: TGTGCCTGGAGTGTACTAGAAGGGGATACGCAGTATTTT.

In nucleotides, the CDR3 is TGTGCCAGCAGCTTAGCGAACAGGGGTGGGGGTTATGGCTATGGCTACACCTTC. Amino acid sequence: CASSLANRGGGYGYGYTF. This chain connects TRBV7-2 to TRBJ1-2, with 7 bases fitting TRBD1. The germline V gene encodes CDR1 SGHTA and CDR2 FQGNSA. V lost 0 bases, J lost 4 bases, and 14 bases stayed unmatched. There are 18 residues in the CDR3. Full variable domain (outside the CDR3, taken from reference TRBV7-2 and TRBJ1-2): GAGVSQSPSNKVTEKGKDVELRCDPISGHTALYWYRQSLGQGLEFLIYFQGNSAPDKSGLPSDRFSAERTGGSVSTLTIQRTQQEDSAVYLCASSLANRGGGYGYGYTFGSGTRLTVV.

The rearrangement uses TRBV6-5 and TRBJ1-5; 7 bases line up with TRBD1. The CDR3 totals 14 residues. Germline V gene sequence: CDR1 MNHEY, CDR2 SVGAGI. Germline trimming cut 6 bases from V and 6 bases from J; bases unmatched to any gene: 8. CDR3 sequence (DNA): TGTGCCAGCAGCCAAGACAGGGTAGGTCAGCCCCAGCATTTT. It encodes CASSQDRVGQPQHF.

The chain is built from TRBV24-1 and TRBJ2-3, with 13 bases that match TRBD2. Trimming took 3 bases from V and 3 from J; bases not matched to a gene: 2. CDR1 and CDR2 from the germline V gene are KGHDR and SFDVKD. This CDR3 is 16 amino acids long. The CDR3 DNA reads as TGTGCCACCAGTGATGGACTAGCGGGGGTGACAGATACGCAGTATTTT. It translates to CATSDGLAGVTDTQYF.

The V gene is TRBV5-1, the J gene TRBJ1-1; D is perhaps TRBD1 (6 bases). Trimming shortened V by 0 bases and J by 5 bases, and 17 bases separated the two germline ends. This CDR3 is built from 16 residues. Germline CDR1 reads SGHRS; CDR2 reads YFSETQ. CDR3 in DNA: TGCGCCAGCAGCTTGGTTTTACAGGGAGGGCGAACTGAAGCTTTCTTT. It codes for CASSLVLQGGRTEAFF.

The CDR3 loop is CASGLGTGVRDYGYTF. CDR3 sequence (DNA): TGTGCTAGTGGTTTGGGTACAGGGGTAAGGGACTATGGCTACACCTTC. The rearrangement uses TRBV12-5 and TRBJ1-2, with 7 positions matching TRBD1. Germline V gene data show CDR1 as LGHNT and CDR2 as FRNRAP. The CDR3 covers 16 residues. V shed 1 base, J shed 3 bases, and the junction held 8 bases outside the gene matches.

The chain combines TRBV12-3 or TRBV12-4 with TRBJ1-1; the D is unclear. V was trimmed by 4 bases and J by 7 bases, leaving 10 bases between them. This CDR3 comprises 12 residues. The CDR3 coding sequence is TGTGCCAGCAGTTACTCCCAATATGAAGCTTTCTTT. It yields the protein CASSYSQYEAFF.

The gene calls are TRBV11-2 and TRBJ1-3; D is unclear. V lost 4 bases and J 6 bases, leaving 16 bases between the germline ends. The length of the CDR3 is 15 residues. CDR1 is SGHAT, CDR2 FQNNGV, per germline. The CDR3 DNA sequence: TGTGCCAGCAGCTCCCCAACCATCTATGAAAACACCATATATTTT. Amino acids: CASSSPTIYENTIYF.

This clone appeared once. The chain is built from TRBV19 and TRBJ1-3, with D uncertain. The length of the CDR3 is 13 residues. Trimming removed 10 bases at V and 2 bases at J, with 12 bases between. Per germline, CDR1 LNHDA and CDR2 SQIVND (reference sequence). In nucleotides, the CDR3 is TGTGCCATATCCCAGGCCCCTGGAAACACCATATATTTT. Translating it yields CAISQAPGNTIYF.

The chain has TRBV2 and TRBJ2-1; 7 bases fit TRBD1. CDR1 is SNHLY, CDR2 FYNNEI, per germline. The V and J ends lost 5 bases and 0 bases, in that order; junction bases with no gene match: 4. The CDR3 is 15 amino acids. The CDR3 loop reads CASSPDRISYNEQFF. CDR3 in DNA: TGTGCCAGCAGTCCGGACAGGATCTCCTACAATGAGCAGTTCTTC.

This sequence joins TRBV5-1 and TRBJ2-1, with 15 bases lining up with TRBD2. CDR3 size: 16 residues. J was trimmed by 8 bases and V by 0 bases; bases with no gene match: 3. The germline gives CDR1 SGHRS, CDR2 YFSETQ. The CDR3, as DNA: TGCGCCAGCAGCTTGGGGACTAGCGGGGGGGCAGATGAGCAGTTCTTC. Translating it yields CASSLGTSGGADEQFF. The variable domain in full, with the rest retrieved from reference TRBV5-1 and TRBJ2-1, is KAGVTQTPRYLIKTRGQQVTLSCSPISGHRSVSWYQQTPGQGLQFLFEYFSETQRNKGNFPGRFSGRQFSNSRSEMNVSTLELGDSALYLCASSLGTSGGADEQFFGPGTRLTVL.

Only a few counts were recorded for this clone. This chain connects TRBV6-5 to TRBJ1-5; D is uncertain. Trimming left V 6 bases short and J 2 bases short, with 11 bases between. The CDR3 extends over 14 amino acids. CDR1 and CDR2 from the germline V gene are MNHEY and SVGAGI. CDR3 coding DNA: TGTGCCAGCAGGAGAGGAGGGCGCAATCAGCCCCAGCATTTT. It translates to CASRRGGRNQPQHF.

In DNA, the CDR3 is TGTGCCAGTAGTACCAGAGGACAGGAATACTATGGCTACACCTTC. Its protein product is CASSTRGQEYYGYTF. The chain employs TRBV19 and TRBJ1-2, with 7 bases matching TRBD1. The CDR3 has 15 residues. Germline loops: CDR1 LNHDA, CDR2 SQIVND (reference sequence). J lost 3 bases, V lost 4 bases, and 8 bases had no gene match. Drawing the rest from reference TRBV19 and TRBJ1-2, the complete variable domain is DGGITQSPKYLFRKEGQNVTLSCEQNLNHDAMYWYRQDPGQGLRLIYYSQIVNDFQKGDIAEGYSVSREKKESFPLTVTSAQKNPTAFYLCASSTRGQEYYGYTFGSGTRLTVV.

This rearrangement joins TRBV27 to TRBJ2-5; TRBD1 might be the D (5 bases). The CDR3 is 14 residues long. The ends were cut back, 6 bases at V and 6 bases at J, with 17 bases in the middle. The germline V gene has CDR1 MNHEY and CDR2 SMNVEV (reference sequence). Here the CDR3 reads CASRGNRKEQTQYF. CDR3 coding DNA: TGTGCCAGCAGAGGAAACAGGAAGGAGCAGACCCAGTACTTC.

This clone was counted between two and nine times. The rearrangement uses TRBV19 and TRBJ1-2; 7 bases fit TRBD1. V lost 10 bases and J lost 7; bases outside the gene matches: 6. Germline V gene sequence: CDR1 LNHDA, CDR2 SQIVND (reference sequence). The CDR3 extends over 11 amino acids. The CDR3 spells CATQTGSGYTF. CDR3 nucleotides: TGTGCCACCCAGACAGGGAGTGGCTACACCTTC.

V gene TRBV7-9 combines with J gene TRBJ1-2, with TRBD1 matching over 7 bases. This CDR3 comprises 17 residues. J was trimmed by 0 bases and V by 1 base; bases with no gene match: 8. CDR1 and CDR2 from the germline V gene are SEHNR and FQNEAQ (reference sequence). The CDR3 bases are TGTGCCAGCAGCTTAGAAAGGGGGGACAGACCTAACTATGGCTACACCTTC. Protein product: CASSLERGDRPNYGYTF.

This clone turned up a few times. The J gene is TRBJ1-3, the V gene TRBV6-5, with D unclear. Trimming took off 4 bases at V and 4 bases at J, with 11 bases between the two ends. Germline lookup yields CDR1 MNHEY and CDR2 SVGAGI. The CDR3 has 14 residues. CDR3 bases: TGTGCCAGCAGTTGGCAATCGGGAGGAAACACCATATATTTT. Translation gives CASSWQSGGNTIYF.

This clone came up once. The CDR3 sequence: CASSIRLFGQPQHF. The CDR3 nucleotides read TGTGCCAGTAGTATACGACTCTTCGGGCAGCCCCAGCATTTT. The J gene is TRBJ1-5, the V gene TRBV19; no firm D call. Trimming left V 2 bases short and J 7 bases short, with 12 bases between. The germline V gene encodes CDR1 LNHDA and CDR2 SQIVND (reference sequence). The CDR3 covers 14 residues.

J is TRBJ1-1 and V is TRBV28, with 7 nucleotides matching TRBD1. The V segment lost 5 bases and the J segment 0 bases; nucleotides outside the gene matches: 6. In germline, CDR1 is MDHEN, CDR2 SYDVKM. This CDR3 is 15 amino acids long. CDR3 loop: CASSTPTGLNTEAFF. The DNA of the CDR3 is TGTGCCAGCAGTACTCCGACAGGGCTGAACACTGAAGCTTTCTTT.

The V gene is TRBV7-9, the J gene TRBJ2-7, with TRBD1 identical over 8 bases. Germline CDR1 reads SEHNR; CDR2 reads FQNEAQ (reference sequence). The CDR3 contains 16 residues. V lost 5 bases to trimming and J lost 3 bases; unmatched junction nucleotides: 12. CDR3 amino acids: CASSPGVGTGNYEQYF. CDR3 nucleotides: TGTGCCAGCAGCCCTGGAGTCGGGACAGGAAACTACGAGCAGTACTTC.

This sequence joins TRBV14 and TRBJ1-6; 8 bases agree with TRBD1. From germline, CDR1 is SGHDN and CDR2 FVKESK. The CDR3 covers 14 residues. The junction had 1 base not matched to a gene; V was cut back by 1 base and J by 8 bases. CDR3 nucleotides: TGTGCCAGCAGCCAAGGACAGGGGTATTCACCCCTCCACTTT. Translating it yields CASSQGQGYSPLHF.

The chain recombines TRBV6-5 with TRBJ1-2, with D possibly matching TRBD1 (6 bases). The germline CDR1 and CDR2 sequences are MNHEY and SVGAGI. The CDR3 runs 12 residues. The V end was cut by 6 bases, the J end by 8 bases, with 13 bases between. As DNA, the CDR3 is TGTGCCAGCAGCCCGGGGGGCAGGGGCTACACCTTC. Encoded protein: CASSPGGRGYTF.

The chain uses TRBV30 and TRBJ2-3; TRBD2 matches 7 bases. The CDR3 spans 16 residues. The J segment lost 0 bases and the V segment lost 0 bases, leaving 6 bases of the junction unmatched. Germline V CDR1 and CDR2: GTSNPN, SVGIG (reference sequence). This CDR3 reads CAWSVPSGTSTDTQYF. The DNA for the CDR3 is TGTGCCTGGAGTGTACCAAGCGGGACTAGCACAGATACGCAGTATTTT. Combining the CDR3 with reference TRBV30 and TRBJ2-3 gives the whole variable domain SQTIHQWPATLVQPVGSPLSLECTVEGTSNPNLYWYRQAAGRGLQLLFYSVGIGQISSEVPQNLSASRPQDRQFILSSKKLLLSDSGFYLCAWSVPSGTSTDTQYFGPGTRLTVL.

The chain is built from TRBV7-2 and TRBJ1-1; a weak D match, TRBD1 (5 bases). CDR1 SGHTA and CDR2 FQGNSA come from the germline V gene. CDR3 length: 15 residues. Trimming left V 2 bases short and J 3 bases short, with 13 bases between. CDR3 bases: TGTGCCAGCAGCTTAACCCAGGGCCCGTACACTGAAGCTTTCTTT. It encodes CASSLTQGPYTEAFF.

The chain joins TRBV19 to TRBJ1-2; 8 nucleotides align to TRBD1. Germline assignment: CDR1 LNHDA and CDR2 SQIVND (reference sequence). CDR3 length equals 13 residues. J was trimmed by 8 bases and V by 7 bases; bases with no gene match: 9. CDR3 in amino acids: CASTPGGANGYTF. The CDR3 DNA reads TGTGCCAGTACCCCAGGGGGCGCGAACGGCTACACCTTC.

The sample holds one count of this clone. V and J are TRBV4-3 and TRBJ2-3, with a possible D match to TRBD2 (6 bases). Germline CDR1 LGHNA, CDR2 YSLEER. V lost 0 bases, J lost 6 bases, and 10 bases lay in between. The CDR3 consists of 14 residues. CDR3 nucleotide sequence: TGCGCCAGCAGCCAAGAAGCAGGGAGGGATACGCAGTATTTT. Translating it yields CASSQEAGRDTQYF.

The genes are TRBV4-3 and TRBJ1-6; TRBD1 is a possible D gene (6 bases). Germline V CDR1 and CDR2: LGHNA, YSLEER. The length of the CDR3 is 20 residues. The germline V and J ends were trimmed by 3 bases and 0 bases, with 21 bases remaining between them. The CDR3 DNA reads TGCGCCAGCAGCCACGCGTATAGGACAGCTAGGAGCTCCTATAATTCACCCCTCCACTTT. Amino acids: CASSHAYRTARSSYNSPLHF.